A selection of T cell receptor beta chains follows, all from one sample in a study of T cell repertoires in cytomegalovirus infection. MiXCR was run by TCRdb on the reads, yielding one entry per CDR3 protein. The data contain 250,000 to 300,000 distinct CDR3 sequences, over 8% of them singletons. The sequenced sample consisted of PBMCs. The source of these receptors is a human donor in good health (CMV status not recorded). Some clones in this sample may be carry-over from other donors' samples. Both conserved end residues are part of each CDR3. Fields, in order: J gene, D gene, V gene, clone size, CDR3 DNA, CDR3 protein. D genes are given only for firm matches. Expanded clones are given a class, and other clones once, few, many or no size at all.

>TRBJ1-2|-|TRBV7-2|many
TGTGCCAGCAGCTCCCTAACAGGGTTTGACTATGGCTACACCTTC
CASSSLTGFDYGYTF
>TRBJ2-1|TRBD2|TRBV19|-
TGTGCCAGTAGTATGCTAGCGGGGGGGCCGGTTGAGCAGTTCTTC
CASSMLAGGPVEQFF
>TRBJ1-4|-|TRBV28|-
TGTGCCAGCGGTTATGATGAAAAACTGTTTTTT
CASGYDEKLFF
>TRBJ1-5|-|TRBV7-2|many
TGTGCCAGCAGCTTAGAACAGGGATACAATCAGCCCCAGCATTTT
CASSLEQGYNQPQHF
>TRBJ2-7|-|TRBV7-2|few
TGTGCCAGCAGCTTTACGGGGGTCGAGCAGTACTTC
CASSFTGVEQYF
>TRBJ1-2|-|TRBV5-1|-
TGCGCCAGCAGCTTGGCAGGGAAGTATGGCTACACCTTC
CASSLAGKYGYTF
>TRBJ2-1|TRBD2|TRBV7-2|-
TGTGCCAGCAGCTTAGGGGCGGGAGGGTACAGTGAGCAGTTCTTC
CASSLGAGGYSEQFF
>TRBJ1-1|-|TRBV3-1|few
TGTGCCAGCAGCCAAGTGGCCGCTAACACTGAAGCTTTCTTT
CASSQVAANTEAFF
>TRBJ2-7|TRBD2|TRBV20-1|many
TGCAGTGCTCCTTTGGCGGGAGGAAACCCCTACGAGCAGTACTTC
CSAPLAGGNPYEQYF
>TRBJ1-6|-|TRBV7-2|many
TGTGCCAGCAGCCCAGATCCCCCCCCATTTGCACCCCTCCACTTT
CASSPDPPPFAPLHF
>TRBJ2-5|-|TRBV6-1|many
TGTGCCAGCAGTGGAACAGGTCAAGAGACCCAGTACTTC
CASSGTGQETQYF
>TRBJ1-2|-|TRBV5-6|-
TGTGCCAGCAGCTTGGTTCGCCGGTTTAACTATGGCTACACCTTC
CASSLVRRFNYGYTF
>TRBJ2-1|-|TRBV11-2|-
TGTGCCAGCAGCTTCCCCGTCGGGGCCGACAATGAGCAGTTCTTC
CASSFPVGADNEQFF
>TRBJ2-2|TRBD1|TRBV7-2|many
TGTGCCAGCAGCTTACCCTGGGACAGGGCGAACACCGGGGAGCTGTTTTTT
CASSLPWDRANTGELFF
>TRBJ2-1|-|TRBV7-6|many
TGTGCCAGCAGCTTACGGGGGGCTGGTTGGAGTGAGCAGTTCTTC
CASSLRGAGWSEQFF
>TRBJ1-4|-|TRBV7-2|many
TGTGCCAGCAGCCTTCAGATAGGAGCTAATGAAAAACTGTTTTTT
CASSLQIGANEKLFF
>TRBJ2-1|TRBD2|TRBV11-2|many
TGTGCCAGCAGCTTACTGAGCGGGGGATACAATGAGCAGTTCTTC
CASSLLSGGYNEQFF
>TRBJ2-5|-|TRBV19|many
TGTGCCAGTAGTAGGTGGGACAAACAAGAGACCCAGTACTTC
CASSRWDKQETQYF
>TRBJ2-7|-|TRBV5-6|-
TGTGCCAGCAGCGTCCTCGGTGGGGAGACCGAGCAGTACTTC
CASSVLGGETEQYF
>TRBJ1-5|TRBD1|TRBV5-3|many
TGTGCCAGCAGCCGACAGGGAACCTACAATCAGCCCCAGCATTTT
CASSRQGTYNQPQHF
>TRBJ2-7|-|TRBV29-1|few
TGCAGCGTTGCCTGGGTGGACGAGCAGTACTTC
CSVAWVDEQYF
>TRBJ2-2|-|TRBV12-3/TRBV12-4|-
TGTGCCAGCTTCCGAACCGGACGGGAGCTGTTTTTT
CASFRTGRELFF
>TRBJ2-2|-|TRBV7-2|many
TGTGCCAGCAGCTTAACAACCGCGAACACCGGGGAGCTGTTTTTT
CASSLTTANTGELFF
>TRBJ2-1|TRBD1|TRBV7-2|many
TGTGCCAGCAGCAGTGACAGGGGGCGATTCTATGAGCAGTTCTTC
CASSSDRGRFYEQFF
>TRBJ2-5|-|TRBV7-6|many
TGTGCCAGCAGCTTATCCGGCGTAGTGGGCCAAGAGACCCAGTACTTC
CASSLSGVVGQETQYF
>TRBJ1-6|-|TRBV14|-
TGTGCCAGCAGTTCGACGGGACTTTCAAATTCACCCCTCCACTTT
CASSSTGLSNSPLHF
>TRBJ1-4|TRBD1|TRBV28|many
TGTGCCAGCACCCCGCCCGGGACAGTGAATGAAAAACTGTTTTTT
CASTPPGTVNEKLFF
>TRBJ2-1|-|TRBV27|many
TGTGCCAGCAGTACTAGCCTGGCCCCTAGGGATGAGCAGTTCTTC
CASSTSLAPRDEQFF
>TRBJ1-2|-|TRBV28|-
TGTGCCAGCACCAGCACTAACTATGGCTACACCTTC
CASTSTNYGYTF
>TRBJ2-7|-|TRBV10-3|few
TGTGCCATCAGTGGTCGGGGAGAGTACGAGCAGTACTTC
CAISGRGEYEQYF
>TRBJ2-2|-|TRBV6-5|-
TGTGCCAGCAGATTTGGGGGTGGCACCGGGGAGCTGTTTTTT
CASRFGGGTGELFF
>TRBJ1-5|TRBD1|TRBV4-1|many
TGCGCCAGCAGCCAAGAAGGGGGCCTGCTCTTGCATTTT
CASSQEGGLLLHF
>TRBJ1-3|-|TRBV9|many
TGTGCCAGCAGCCTGGACAGTACCCCCTCTGGAAACACCATATATTTT
CASSLDSTPSGNTIYF
>TRBJ1-2|-|TRBV6-2/TRBV6-3|many
TGTGCCACCCAGGACGGCTATGGCTACACCTTC
CATQDGYGYTF
>TRBJ2-7|-|TRBV20-1|few
TGCAGTGCTAGAGTCGCGGCGGTTGGCGAGCAGTACTTC
CSARVAAVGEQYF
>TRBJ1-3|-|TRBV19|many
TGTGCCAGTAGTAGGTCGACAGACAGTGGAAACACCATATATTTT
CASSRSTDSGNTIYF
>TRBJ2-3|TRBD2|TRBV11-2|few
TGTGCCAGCAGATTCCTACCGGGACTAGCGGGAACCACAGATACGCAGTATTTT
CASRFLPGLAGTTDTQYF
>TRBJ1-2|-|TRBV11-3|-
TGTGCCAGCAGCTTAACCGGGACAACCCACGGTGGCTACACCTTC
CASSLTGTTHGGYTF
>TRBJ2-1|TRBD2|TRBV7-9|many
TGTGCCAGCGGGAGGGACAATGAGCAGTTCTTC
CASGRDNEQFF
>TRBJ1-5|-|TRBV7-2|many
TGTGCCAGCAGCAATAGCAATCAGCCCCAGCATTTT
CASSNSNQPQHF
>TRBJ1-1|-|TRBV7-2|many
TGTGCCAGCAGCTTAGATGGGGTAATCACTGAAGCTTTCTTT
CASSLDGVITEAFF
>TRBJ1-1|-|TRBV7-6|many
TGTGCCAGCAGCTTAGCGGCTCCTACGAGGACTGAAGCTTTCTTT
CASSLAAPTRTEAFF
>TRBJ2-7|-|TRBV10-3|many
TGTGCCATCAGTGACCTACAGGGGAGGTACGAGCAGTACTTC
CAISDLQGRYEQYF
>TRBJ1-2|-|TRBV7-2|many
TGTGCCAGCAGCTTAGATTATGGGGCTAACTATGGCTACACCTTC
CASSLDYGANYGYTF